This T cell receptor (beta chain) was observed in a study of T cell responses to AZD1222 COVID-19 vaccine. Germline CDR1 and CDR2: SEHNR and FQNEAQ (reference sequence). The CDR3 sequence is 15 residues long. Trimming removed 3 bases from V and 3 bases from J; junction bases left unmatched: 5. Clones were sequenced by immunoSEQ multiplex PCR, and TCRdb holds only the in-frame ones, with some missing. This sample has about 81,000 clones, with 90% found just once. This chain connects TRBV7-9 to TRBJ2-7; 10 bases match TRBD2. Sequences were derived from peripheral blood, sampled 28 days after the second AZD1222 dose. The TCR sequence derives from an adult who received the AZD1222 COVID-19 vaccine. CDR3 region: CASSLRAGGSYEQYF. In nucleotides, the CDR3 is TGTGCCAGCAGCTTGCGAGCGGGGGGGAGCTACGAGCAGTACTTC.